The rows below give T cell receptor beta chains drawn from one sample of a study of blood T cell repertoires in COVID-19. Assay: immunoSEQ multiplex PCR; the TCRdb copy retains only in-frame clones and omits some. The repertoire includes approximately 180,000 clones, about 77% of them detected once, and roughly 17% sits in the top ten. Sequenced input: PBMCs or T cells enriched from blood (not recorded which). These receptor sequences come from a woman aged 45-65 years with acute COVID-19. CDR3s include the opening cysteine and the closing phenylalanine or tryptophan. The D gene is left open where the match is weak. Some rows mark clone size as missing; the rest say once, few, many or name a class of expanded clone.

TRBJ1-3 | 14 | TRBV5-8 | - | TRBD1 | CASSRRDSGNTIYF | TGTGCCAGCAGCCGCCGGGACAGCGGAAACACCATATATTTT
TRBJ2-1 | 16 | TRBV28 | - | - | CASRRSGGPSYNEQFF | TGTGCCAGCAGGCGCTCCGGGGGGCCCTCCTACAATGAGCAGTTCTTC
TRBJ2-2 | 11 | TRBV28 | few | - | CASTSGGELFF | TGTGCCAGCACGTCGGGCGGGGAGCTGTTTTTT
TRBJ1-5 | 15 | TRBV19 | - | - | CASRLVSGHNQPQHF | TGTGCCAGTAGGTTGGTGTCGGGACATAATCAGCCCCAGCATTTT
TRBJ1-1 | 14 | TRBV7-9 | - | TRBD1 | CASSKGQAETEAFF | TGTGCCAGCAGCAAGGGACAGGCGGAAACTGAAGCTTTCTTT
TRBJ2-1 | 14 | TRBV27 | - | TRBD2 | CASSPRTSGGGWFF | TGTGCCAGCTCACCACGGACTAGCGGGGGGGGGTGGTTCTTC
TRBJ2-3 | 15 | TRBV7-3 | - | - | CASSLGGFDTDTQYF | TGTGCCAGCAGCTTAGGGGGGTTCGACACAGATACGCAGTATTTT
TRBJ1-2 | 14 | TRBV5-1 | - | - | CASSLAQEIYGYTF | TGCGCCAGCAGCTTGGCCCAGGAAATCTATGGCTACACCTTC
TRBJ1-3 | 17 | TRBV10-1 | - | TRBD1 | CASSELGQGATGNTIYF | TGCGCCAGCAGTGAGTTGGGACAGGGGGCTACTGGAAACACCATATATTTT
TRBJ2-1 | 17 | TRBV7-9 | many | TRBD1 | CASSHPRRDRGYNEQFF | TGTGCCAGCAGCCATCCACGCCGGGACAGGGGCTACAATGAGCAGTTCTTC
TRBJ2-1 | 16 | TRBV10-1 | - | TRBD2 | CASSGSLAGRSGEQFF | TGCGCCAGCTCGGGTTCACTAGCGGGTCGATCGGGTGAGCAGTTCTTC
TRBJ1-5 | 17 | TRBV18 | - | TRBD1 | CASSPQGTGYSNQPQHF | TGTGCCAGCTCACCACAGGGGACAGGCTATAGCAATCAGCCCCAGCATTTT
TRBJ1-5 | 15 | TRBV19 | - | - | CASSIMRGQNQPQHF | TGTGCCAGTAGTATAATGAGGGGACAAAATCAGCCCCAGCATTTT
TRBJ1-5 | 18 | TRBV25-1 | - | TRBD1 | CASSEAGTGAYSNQPQHF | TGTGCCAGCAGTGAAGCGGGGACAGGGGCCTATAGCAATCAGCCCCAGCATTTT
TRBJ2-2 | 17 | TRBV7-8 | - | - | CASSLEGWPGNTGELFF | TGTGCCAGCAGCTTAGAAGGCTGGCCAGGCAACACCGGGGAGCTGTTTTTT
TRBJ2-1 | 13 | TRBV12-3/TRBV12-4 | - | TRBD1 | CASRATGTGGWFF | TGTGCCAGCAGAGCTACCGGGACAGGGGGGTGGTTCTTC
TRBJ1-3 | 15 | TRBV27 | - | - | CASSLIGGSGNTIYF | TGTGCCAGCAGTTTAATAGGGGGTTCTGGAAACACCATATATTTT
TRBJ2-4 | 15 | TRBV6-5 | - | TRBD2 | CASSPRTGGTDIQYF | TGTGCCAGCAGTCCCCGGACGGGGGGTACCGACATTCAGTACTTC
TRBJ2-3 | 15 | TRBV5-8 | - | - | CASSLDRAVADTQYF | TGTGCCAGCAGCTTGGACAGGGCTGTCGCAGATACGCAGTATTTT
TRBJ2-3 | 16 | TRBV9 | few | TRBD1 | CASSSGTGSYTDTQYF | TGTGCCAGCAGCTCTGGGACAGGGAGCTACACAGATACGCAGTATTTT
TRBJ1-1 | 17 | TRBV14 | - | - | CASSQASFHPSTTEAFF | TGTGCCAGCAGCCAAGCATCGTTTCATCCTTCGACAACTGAAGCTTTCTTT
TRBJ1-3 | 15 | TRBV7-9 | - | - | CASLPRGHSGNTIYF | TGTGCCAGCCTCCCCCGAGGACACTCTGGAAACACCATATATTTT
TRBJ2-3 | 16 | TRBV5-1 | - | TRBD2 | CASSSSIAGNTDTQYF | TGCGCCAGCAGCTCCTCCATAGCGGGGAACACAGATACGCAGTATTTT
TRBJ1-1 | 14 | TRBV5-8 | - | - | CASSLVGEVTEAFF | TGTGCCAGCAGCTTAGTAGGGGAAGTAACTGAAGCTTTCTTT
TRBJ1-1 | 13 | TRBV15 | - | - | CATSRARVTEAFF | TGTGCCACCAGCAGAGCCAGGGTCACTGAAGCTTTCTTT
TRBJ1-2 | 14 | TRBV19 | - | TRBD1 | CASRFPGQTNGYTF | TGTGCCAGTAGGTTCCCGGGACAGACCAATGGCTACACCTTC
TRBJ1-5 | 12 | TRBV10-1 | many | - | CASGDTNQPQHF | TGCGCCAGCGGGGACACCAATCAGCCCCAGCATTTT
TRBJ1-2 | 15 | TRBV19 | - | - | CASSPSTGSLNGYTF | TGTGCCAGTAGTCCTTCGACAGGAAGCCTTAATGGCTACACCTTC
TRBJ1-2 | 14 | TRBV19 | few | TRBD1 | CASSGQGFDYGYTF | TGTGCCAGTAGTGGACAGGGGTTCGACTATGGCTACACCTTC
TRBJ2-3 | 19 | TRBV19 | few | - | CASSSPAGGGRGPSDTQYF | TGTGCCAGTAGTTCTCCTGCCGGTGGGGGCCGGGGCCCTTCAGATACGCAGTATTTT